Sequencing of this TCR beta chain was carried out in a study of T cells in Graves' hyperthyroidism and ophthalmopathy (dated by TCRdb to about 2019). Study-wide context: Peripheral blood samples were taken at the time of initial diagnosis, prior to any treatment. To identify TCR V-J signatures that set the groups apart, the researchers used a discovery cohort of about a hundred patients, made up of around 40 with Graves' ophthalmopathy and 57 with stable Graves' hyperthyroidism. Prospective prediction of ophthalmopathy was tested in an independent validation cohort of some 20 hyperthyroidism patients and around 16 patients who later progressed to ophthalmopathy. The roughly 94 discovery patients were randomly split 7:3 into training and test sets. Thyroid tissue and blood T-cell repertoires from more than five Graves' hyperthyroidism patients were also compared in the study. After blood sampling, hyperthyroidism patients were treated with methimazole at a starting dose of 30 mg daily, and ophthalmopathy patients were treated with high-dose intravenous methylprednisolone. According to the paper, TCR Vbeta CDR3 sequencing was carried out on 135 peripheral blood samples, which came from fewer than 50 ophthalmopathy, some 73 hyperthyroidism and about 17 progressor patients. What the work shows at the level of the full study, not this receptor alone: During validation, the model predicted progression to ophthalmopathy a median of roughly six months ahead of onset, with just under 71% sensitivity and almost 75% specificity. A 13 V-J signature model separated ophthalmopathy from stable hyperthyroidism, with roughly 88% sensitivity and roughly 84% specificity in cross-validation and 80%/75% in testing. Most expanded thyroid clonotypes (frequency above 0.001) were also found in blood, which suggests that blood repertoires may mirror thyroid immune responses. Sample size was not statistically predetermined, and investigators were not blinded to group allocation.

As to this clonotype: The antigen it recognizes is unknown. No clone much larger than this one lies a single base away; base qualities are absent.

Amplification of TCR beta CDR3 regions was carried out from RNA transcripts. For the first round of RT-PCR on the TCR CDR3, the HTBI primer set was used together with the Qiagen OneStep RT-PCR kit. Libraries were constructed in a second round of multiplex PCR, after which size selection and purification were carried out. Paired-end sequencing of the libraries was performed with 100 bp reads on an Illumina HiSeq2000. Processing in the source paper ran as follows. SOAPnuke was used to process the raw data, with reads discarded if the reads contained adapters or uncalled bases, had a mean Phred below 15, or lacked an exact constant-primer or identifier match. COPE v1.2.5 was used to merge high-quality paired reads, and clonotypes were defined as unique nucleotide sequences. Clonotypes were aligned to IMGT TRBV, TRBD and TRBJ reference segments using MiTCR v1.1. Only V-J combinations with frequency above 0.0001, covering about 99% of repertoires, were analysed. The TCS score was defined as F50 (clonal expansion) divided by E x V (chaos), with BLOSUM62-based TCRdist calculated between CDR3 peptides within each V-J. Welch's t-statistics and random forest reduced 450 to 600 V-J features to about 12, which were used in a naive Bayes classifier (R e1071). Thyroid-blood repertoire similarity was quantified with the Morisita-Horn index. TCRdb itself trimmed the public reads at Q25 with fastp, ran MiXCR and retained productive beta chains. Each CDR3 protein gets just one entry, which takes the most common genes and DNA from the rows behind it. These V and J calls originate from TCRdb's pipeline instead of the authors' own analysis. Present in this sample are around 97,000 distinct CDR3 sequences, 47% of which were seen just once. Jointly, the top ten make up about a quarter of the sample.

A patient counted as having stable Graves' hyperthyroidism if no progression to ophthalmopathy occurred over 18 months of follow-up. Hyperthyroidism patients were newly diagnosed, with disease duration under 2 months, and aged 18 to 65 years. Patients with uncontrolled infections, other autoimmune diseases, pregnancy or lactation were excluded. Diagnoses were established on the basis of clinical symptoms, serum thyroxine and TRAb, thyroid ultrasound, and orbital computed tomography. Ficoll-Paque density gradient centrifugation was used to isolate PBMCs from approximately 11 ml of fresh peripheral blood. Total RNA was extracted using Trizol reagent, and RNA quality was assessed on an Agilent 2100 Bioanalyzer. The CDR3 runs 14 amino acids, cysteine and phenylalanine included. Just the 42-base CDR3 DNA is kept, in frame starting at base 1. Trimming takes 3 bases from V and 4 bases from J, and the germline ends sit 10 bases apart.

The receptor's source is a middle-aged man with Graves' hyperthyroidism. Material: blood. This sequence uses TRBV12-3 or TRBV12-4 and TRBJ1-5; the best D guess is TRBD1, with 5 bases matching. The nucleotide sequence reads as follows: TGTGCCAGCAGTTTGTGGGACGGGAATCAGCCCCAGCATTTT. This gives the protein CASSLWDGNQPQHF.